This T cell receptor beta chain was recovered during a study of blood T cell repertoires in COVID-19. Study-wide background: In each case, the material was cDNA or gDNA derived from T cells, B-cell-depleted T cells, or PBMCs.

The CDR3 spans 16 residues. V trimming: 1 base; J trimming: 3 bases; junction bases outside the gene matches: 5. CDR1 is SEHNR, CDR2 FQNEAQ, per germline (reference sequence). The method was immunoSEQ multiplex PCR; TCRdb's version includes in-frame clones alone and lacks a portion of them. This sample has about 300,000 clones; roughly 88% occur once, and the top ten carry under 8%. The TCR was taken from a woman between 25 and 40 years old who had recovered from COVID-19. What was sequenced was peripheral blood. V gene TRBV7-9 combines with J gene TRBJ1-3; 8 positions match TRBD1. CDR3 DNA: TGTGCCAGCAGCTTAGGGGCAGGGGGCCGTGGAAACACCATATATTTT. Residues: CASSLGAGGRGNTIYF.